Shown below are 18 T cell receptor beta chains from a single sample sequenced in a study of cytomegalovirus exposure and HLA in healthy donors. The PCR made use of 60 Vbeta and 13 Jbeta primers. Assay: immunoSEQ multiplex PCR; the TCRdb copy retains only in-frame clones and omits some. This sample has a few hundred thousand clones, with more than 60% found just once. The specimen sequenced was PBMCs. The receptor set was obtained from a girl under 10 years old in good health and CMV-seronegative.

The rearrangement joins TRBV5-4 to TRBJ1-2; TRBD1 aligns across 7 bases. CDR1 is SGHNT and CDR2 is YYREEE in the germline V gene (reference sequence). J lost 4 bases, V lost 4 bases, and 10 bases had no gene match. This CDR3 spans 15 amino acids. The CDR3 bases are TGTGCCAGCAGCCGTAGGGGGCCGGGAGTCTATGGCTACACCTTC. This translates into CASSRRGPGVYGYTF.

This clone came up a few times. This sequence joins TRBV27 and TRBJ1-4, with D possibly being TRBD1 (6 bases). This CDR3 comprises 15 residues. The V gene lost 7 bases and the J gene lost 5 bases, with 17 bases spanning the gap. Germline loops: CDR1 MNHEY, CDR2 SMNVEV (reference sequence). The DNA of the CDR3 is TGTGCCAGCACCCCGACCGGGACACTCAATGAAAAACTGTTTTTT. Amino acid sequence: CASTPTGTLNEKLFF. The full variable domain, rest sourced from reference TRBV27 and TRBJ1-4, is EAQVTQNPRYLITVTGKKLTVTCSQNMNHEYMSWYRQDPGLGLRQIYYSMNVEVTDKGDVPEGYKVSRKEKRNFPLILESPSPNQTSLYFCASTPTGTLNEKLFFGSGTQLSVL.

This clone showed up just a few times. The chain has TRBV6-6 and TRBJ2-2; D perhaps matches TRBD1 (6 bases). V lost 10 bases and J lost 5, with 23 bases in between. CDR1 MNHNY and CDR2 SVGAGI come from the germline V gene (reference sequence). This CDR3 region has 16 residues. In DNA, the CDR3 is TGTGCCAACTCCCCTAACCGACCAGGGGCAACCGGGGAGCTGTTTTTT. As protein: CANSPNRPGATGELFF.

The chain carries TRBV7-2 and TRBJ2-7, with a possible D match to TRBD1 (6 bases). Germline CDR1 and CDR2: SGHTA and FQGNSA. V lost 2 bases and J lost 3, with 14 bases in between. CDR3 length: 15 residues. CDR3 amino acids: CASSLFRQVDYEQYF. CDR3 in DNA: TGTGCCAGCAGCTTATTTAGACAGGTAGACTACGAGCAGTACTTC.

This clone was seen a few times. The chain combines TRBV6-6 with TRBJ2-2; 9 bases fit TRBD1. The CDR3 extends over 14 amino acids. Germline V gives CDR1 MNHNY, CDR2 SVGAGI (reference sequence). V shed 5 bases, J shed 6 bases, and the junction held 4 bases outside the gene matches. The CDR3 protein is CASSDRGSAGELFF. The CDR3 coding sequence is TGTGCCAGCAGTGACAGGGGGAGCGCCGGGGAGCTGTTTTTT.

The V call is TRBV10-3, the J call TRBJ2-3; TRBD2 aligns across 9 bases. The germline V gene has CDR1 ENHRY and CDR2 SYGVKD. Unmatched junction bases numbered 7, after V lost 4 bases and J lost 2 bases. The CDR3 is made up of 16 amino acids. Here the CDR3 reads CAISVSSGGLTDTQYF. CDR3 sequence (DNA): TGTGCCATCAGTGTCTCCAGCGGGGGGCTCACAGATACGCAGTATTTT.

The V and J genes are TRBV10-3 and TRBJ2-1, with 8 bases aligning to TRBD2. Germline loops: CDR1 ENHRY, CDR2 SYGVKD. V was pared by 6 bases and J by 2 bases, with 12 bases of the junction left unmatched. The CDR3 covers 17 residues. The CDR3 spells CAISGGSMREAYNEQFF. In DNA, the CDR3 is TGTGCCATCAGCGGGGGGTCGATGCGGGAGGCCTACAATGAGCAGTTCTTC.

The J gene is TRBJ2-1, the V gene TRBV19; no clear D gene. Germline-derived CDR1 and CDR2 are LNHDA and SQIVND (reference sequence). V gave up 5 bases and J gave up 1 base, with 6 bases separating them. CDR3 size: 13 residues. The CDR3 reads CASSLTSYNEQFF. In DNA form, the CDR3 reads TGTGCCAGTAGTCTGACTTCCTACAATGAGCAGTTCTTC.

V is TRBV27 and J is TRBJ1-2; possibly TRBD1 for D (6 bases). Germline lookup yields CDR1 MNHEY and CDR2 SMNVEV (reference sequence). V was shortened by 7 bases and J by 1 base, with 10 bases between the two germline ends. This CDR3 spans 13 amino acids. In nucleotides, the CDR3 is TGTGCCAGCAAACAGGGTGGTAACTATGGCTACACCTTC. Its translation: CASKQGGNYGYTF.

This clone was recorded only once. The chain uses TRBV30 and TRBJ2-7; 10 nucleotides line up with TRBD2. The J segment lost 4 bases and the V segment lost 6 bases, leaving 9 bases of the junction unmatched. Germline V CDR1 and CDR2: GTSNPN, SVGIG (reference sequence). The CDR3 is 14 amino acids. The CDR3 reads CACSEREGLYEQYF. CDR3 in DNA: TGTGCCTGTAGCGAGCGGGAGGGCCTTTACGAGCAGTACTTC.

This clone was seen a single time. This chain connects TRBV6-5 to TRBJ2-1; TRBD2 might be the D (6 bases). The germline V and J ends were trimmed by 6 bases and 3 bases, with 15 bases remaining between them. Germline V gives CDR1 MNHEY, CDR2 SVGAGI. This CDR3 has 15 residues. Here the CDR3 DNA reads TGTGCCAGCAGAATGGAGGGAACTCACTACAATGAGCAGTTCTTC. Its protein is CASRMEGTHYNEQFF.

The rearrangement uses TRBV6-5 and TRBJ2-5; TRBD1 matches 7 bases. Germline V gives CDR1 MNHEY, CDR2 SVGAGI. The CDR3 is 14 amino acids. V lost 6 bases and J lost 9; bases outside the gene matches: 13. The CDR3: CASRPSGTVISQYF. DNA of the CDR3: TGTGCCAGCAGGCCCTCCGGGACAGTCATCTCCCAGTACTTC.

This clone was counted only a few times. The chain carries TRBV18 and TRBJ1-1, with 8 bases lining up with TRBD1. Germline values: CDR1 KGHSH, CDR2 LQKENI. This CDR3 has 15 residues. J gave up 9 bases and V 3 bases, and 12 bases lay outside the gene matches. The CDR3 nucleotides read TGTGCCAGCTCACCTATCGACAGGGGACCCGTCCAAGCTTTCTTT. Translated, it gives CASSPIDRGPVQAFF.

This clone was found a few times. The V gene is TRBV29-1, the J gene TRBJ2-1, with TRBD1 matching over 10 bases. The CDR3 runs to 16 residues. Germline V gives CDR1 SQVTM, CDR2 ANQGSEA. V was pared by 2 bases and J by 3 bases, with 7 bases of the junction left unmatched. The DNA of the CDR3 is TGCAGCGTTGAATCAACCGGGACAGGGGTCTACAATGAGCAGTTCTTC. Amino acid sequence: CSVESTGTGVYNEQFF.

The CDR3 is CAWSDTGSTDTQYF. For the CDR3, the DNA is TGTGCCTGGAGTGATACAGGTAGCACAGATACGCAGTATTTT. The chain is built from TRBV30 and TRBJ2-3; tentative D call: TRBD1 (5 bases). V was shortened by 1 base and J by 0 bases, with 8 bases between the two germline ends. The CDR3 runs 14 residues. The germline V gene has CDR1 GTSNPN and CDR2 SVGIG (reference sequence).

The chain carries TRBV5-4 and TRBJ2-5, with 8 bases identical to TRBD2. J was trimmed by 2 bases and V by 4 bases; bases with no gene match: 7. Germline loops: CDR1 SGHNT, CDR2 YYREEE (reference sequence). This CDR3 is 15 amino acids long. The CDR3, as DNA: TGTGCCAGCAGCCTCGGGAGGGGACTACAAGAGACCCAGTACTTC. Its translation: CASSLGRGLQETQYF.

The V gene is TRBV10-2, the J gene TRBJ2-1, with 14 bases lining up with TRBD2. CDR1 and CDR2 from the germline V gene are WSHSY and SAAADI. The CDR3 extends over 19 amino acids. V was clipped by 7 bases and J by 8 bases; unmatched bases: 19. The CDR3 loop is CASNESTSGRARNSDEQFF. In nucleotides, the CDR3 is TGCGCCAGCAACGAATCGACTAGCGGGAGGGCCCGGAATAGCGATGAGCAGTTCTTC.

This clone was picked up one time. The genes are TRBV27 and TRBJ2-3; possibly TRBD1 for D (5 bases). In germline, CDR1 is MNHEY, CDR2 SMNVEV (reference sequence). CDR3 length: 14 residues. V was shortened by 8 bases and J by 0 bases, with 12 bases between the two germline ends. In DNA form, the CDR3 reads TGTGCCAGCGGTGGACATCCTAGCACAGATACGCAGTATTTT. Protein product: CASGGHPSTDTQYF.